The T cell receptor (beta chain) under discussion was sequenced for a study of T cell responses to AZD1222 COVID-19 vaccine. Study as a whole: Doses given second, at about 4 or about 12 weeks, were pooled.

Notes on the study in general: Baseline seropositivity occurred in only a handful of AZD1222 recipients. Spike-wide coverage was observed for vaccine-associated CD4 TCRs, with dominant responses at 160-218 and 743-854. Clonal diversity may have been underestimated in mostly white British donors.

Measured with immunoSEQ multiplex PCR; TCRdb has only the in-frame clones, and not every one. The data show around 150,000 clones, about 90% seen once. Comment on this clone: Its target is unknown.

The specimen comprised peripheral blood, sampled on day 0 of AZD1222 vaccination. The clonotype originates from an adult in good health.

The CDR3 reads CASRDSVASQPQHF. CDR3 DNA sequence: TGTGCCAGCAGAGACAGCGTAGCAAGTCAGCCCCAGCATTTT. The chain recombines TRBV28 with TRBJ1-5, with D maybe TRBD1 (5 bases). CDR3 length: 14 residues. V was pared by 6 bases and J by 6 bases, with 15 bases between. Germline-derived CDR1 and CDR2 are MDHEN and SYDVKM.